Listed here are 11 T cell receptor beta chains from one sample, sequenced in a study of blood T cells in healthy people across ages. For the second PCR, which ran for 7 to 11 cycles, a sample-barcoded 5' primer and a J-beta primer mix were used. Using its own MiXCR run on the 5' RACE reads, TCRdb lists one record per CDR3 protein. The profile shows over a million distinct CDR3 sequences, approximately 42% of them singletons. The material sequenced was blood. Every receptor here comes from a woman between 18 and 29 years old in good health.

Regarding this clonotype: A read error may produce the germline difference seen at one junction end. J is TRBJ1-6 and V is TRBV28; 7 nucleotides match TRBD1. Germline CDR1 reads MDHEN; CDR2 reads SYDVKM. The CDR3 is 19 residues long. The CDR3 bases are TGTGCCAGCTTCGTCTTCCGAGACAGGGTGCCCTCCTATAATGCACCCCTCCACTTT. It encodes CASFVFRDRVPSYNAPLHF.

V and J are TRBV27 and TRBJ2-7; D unclear. The CDR3 is 15 amino acids. Trimming stripped 4 bases from V and 1 base from J, with 14 bases between. Per the germline V gene, CDR1 is MNHEY and CDR2 is SMNVEV (reference sequence). The CDR3 nucleotides read TGTGCCAGCAGTTCTAGGACCAGCGTGTCCTACGAGCAGTACTTC. Translation: CASSSRTSVSYEQYF.

This clonotype was seen at least ten times. The V gene is TRBV29-1, the J gene TRBJ2-1; D ambiguous. The CDR3 sequence is 12 residues long. Trimming took 3 bases from V and 4 from J, leaving 7 bases between them. Germline V gene lookup returns CDR1 SQVTM and CDR2 ANQGSEA. CDR3 region: CSVDKGYNEQFF. CDR3 bases: TGCAGCGTTGATAAGGGTTACAATGAGCAGTTCTTC.

This clonotype appeared a single time. The chain couples TRBV5-1 to TRBJ2-7, with TRBD2 as a possible D gene (6 bases). The CDR3 is made up of 12 amino acids. CDR1 SGHRS and CDR2 YFSETQ come from the germline V gene. V was shortened by 4 bases and J by 8 bases, with 13 bases between the two germline ends. CDR3 sequence reads: CASSASGDQQYF. DNA for the CDR3: TGCGCCAGCAGCGCCTCGGGGGACCAGCAGTACTTC.

This clonotype has just a few counts. V gene TRBV20-1 combines with J gene TRBJ2-7; 8 nucleotides match TRBD1. The CDR3 sequence is 12 residues long. The V gene end was trimmed by 5 bases and the J gene end by 3 bases; junction bases not matched to a gene: 3. Germline V lookup: CDR1 DFQATT, CDR2 SNEGSKA (reference sequence). CDR3: CSARQGNYEQYF. CDR3 coding DNA: TGCAGTGCTCGACAGGGGAACTACGAGCAGTACTTC.

The V call is TRBV12-3 or TRBV12-4, the J call TRBJ2-2, with 7 bases identical to TRBD2. The CDR3 totals 18 residues. The V gene end was trimmed by 2 bases and the J gene end by 3 bases; junction bases not matched to a gene: 12. This CDR3 is CASSLSPYGAGDTGELFF. CDR3 nucleotide sequence: TGTGCCAGCAGTTTAAGCCCCTATGGTGCGGGAGACACCGGGGAGCTGTTTTTT.

This clonotype has only a few counts. The chain couples TRBV20-1 to TRBJ2-5, with D uncertain. The V and J ends lost 4 bases and 1 base respectively, with 10 bases between them. The CDR3 has 13 amino acids. Germline loops: CDR1 DFQATT, CDR2 SNEGSKA (reference sequence). Written as DNA, the CDR3 is TGCAGTGCTACCCGGGCAGCCCAAGAGACCCAGTACTTC. Its translation is CSATRAAQETQYF.

V gene TRBV14 combines with J gene TRBJ2-7, with D possibly matching TRBD2 (5 bases). There are 15 residues in the CDR3. Germline V lookup: CDR1 SGHDN, CDR2 FVKESK. V gave up 5 bases and J gave up 6 bases, with 20 bases separating them. The CDR3 region has the DNA TGTGCCAGCAGCACAGTGGGGAAATCCGGGATCGAGCAGTACTTC. This sequence encodes CASSTVGKSGIEQYF.

This clonotype has at least ten counts. The genes are TRBV6-2 or TRBV6-3 and TRBJ2-1; possibly TRBD2 for D (6 bases). The CDR3 sequence is 15 residues long. Trimming took 3 bases from V and 4 from J, leaving 13 bases between them. Germline V gene sequence: CDR1 MNHEY, CDR2 SVGEGT. The CDR3 bases are TGTGCCAGCAGTTATTTGGCTAGCGAGTACAATGAGCAGTTCTTC. It specifies CASSYLASEYNEQFF.

In this sample, this clonotype turned up a few times. This chain links TRBV5-1 with TRBJ2-3, with D possibly TRBD2 on 5 matching bases. Trimming removed 4 bases at V and 6 bases at J, with 12 bases between. The CDR3 consists of 13 residues. The V gene's germline CDR1 is SGHRS and CDR2 YFSETQ. The CDR3 sequence: CASSPGWRDTQYF. The CDR3 DNA sequence: TGCGCCAGCAGCCCGGGGTGGAGGGATACGCAGTATTTT. Supplemented by reference TRBV5-1 and TRBJ2-3, the full variable domain reads KAGVTQTPRYLIKTRGQQVTLSCSPISGHRSVSWYQQTPGQGLQFLFEYFSETQRNKGNFPGRFSGRQFSNSRSEMNVSTLELGDSALYLCASSPGWRDTQYFGPGTRLTVL.

This clonotype was observed a handful of times. V is TRBV20-1 and J is TRBJ2-7; TRBD2 is a possible D gene (6 bases). Trimming removed 6 bases from V and 0 bases from J, with 15 bases in between. This CDR3 has 14 amino acids. Germline lookup yields CDR1 DFQATT and CDR2 SNEGSKA (reference sequence). The CDR3 reads CSATNGRSSYEQYF. The DNA for the CDR3 is TGCAGTGCGACAAATGGGAGGAGCTCCTACGAGCAGTACTTC.